What follows is one TCR beta chain and its context. TCRdb keeps only in-frame clones here, not all; method: immunoSEQ multiplex PCR. The sample includes around 430,000 clones, around 87% of them seen just once. This record belongs to a study of blood T cell repertoires in COVID-19. About the study: T cells, B-cell-depleted T cells, or PBMCs provided the cDNA or gDNA that served as material.

Donors in Cohort 3 counted as recovered after two negative PCRs, clearance, or symptom resolution. The CDR3 contains 14 residues. Germline V lookup: CDR1 MGHRA, CDR2 YSYEKL. Trimming removed 0 bases from V and 3 bases from J, with 9 bases in between. Sequenced material: PBMCs or T cells enriched from blood (not recorded which). The rearrangement joins TRBV4-1 to TRBJ2-7, with D maybe TRBD1 (6 bases). The sequence derives from a woman aged 50 to 60 who had recovered from COVID-19. The CDR3 DNA reads TGCGCCAGCAGCCAAGATCGACAGGTCTACGAGCAGTACTTC. This encodes CASSQDRQVYEQYF.